This TCR beta chain was recovered during a study of shared clonotypes between healthy human individuals. Germline V gene lookup returns CDR1 MGHRA and CDR2 YSYEKL. The CDR3 loop spans 15 amino acids. V was pared by 5 bases and J by 6 bases, with 7 bases of the junction left unmatched. Naive CD8 cells lacked CD45RO and underwent positive selection for CCR7, leaving out terminally differentiated effector memory CD45RA+ cells. Comment on this clone: Its antigen is unknown.

Whole-study findings and limits: Non-shared clonotypes displayed generation probabilities falling below those of clonotypes present in all four donors.

TCRdb keeps only in-frame clones here, not all; method: immunoSEQ multiplex PCR. The sample has roughly 2,000,000 clones, 90% to 95% seen once. This chain joins TRBV4-1 and TRBJ2-1, with TRBD2 matching over 10 bases. Sequenced: naive CD8+ T cells from PBMCs. This TCR was sampled from a man aged 18-30 years in good health. Some clones in this sample may be carry-over from other donors' samples. In DNA, the CDR3 is TGCGCCAGCAGCTTTCTAGCGGGAGACCGCAATGAGCAGTTCTTC. Protein: CASSFLAGDRNEQFF.